This T cell receptor (beta chain) was captured by sequencing in a study of pediatric ulcerative colitis. As to this clone: Its cognate antigen is unknown.

Ulcerative colitis patients received no immunosuppressive medication before the diagnostic colonoscopy. The J segment lost 5 bases and the V segment lost 4 bases, leaving 6 bases of the junction unmatched. The CDR3 consists of 16 residues. Germline CDR1 SGHRS, CDR2 YFSETQ. Overall study results and limits: Blood-rectal clonal overlap within each person was significantly higher in ulcerative colitis patients than controls.

The assay was run at survey level. Libraries were prepared by immunoSEQ multiplex PCR; TCRdb keeps only in-frame clonotypes and omits some of them. The repertoire holds around 65,000 clones, 77% seen once, with about 5.2% in the top ten. The chain joins TRBV5-1 to TRBJ2-5; 15 bases map to TRBD2. Material for sequencing was blood. The source is a boy younger than 18 with moderate ulcerative colitis. The CDR3 nucleotides are TGCGCCAGCAGCGTGGGACTAGCGGGGGGAACGGAGACCCAGTACTTC. Protein: CASSVGLAGGTETQYF. The entire variable domain, with the rest obtained from reference TRBV5-1 and TRBJ2-5, is as follows: KAGVTQTPRYLIKTRGQQVTLSCSPISGHRSVSWYQQTPGQGLQFLFEYFSETQRNKGNFPGRFSGRQFSNSRSEMNVSTLELGDSALYLCASSVGLAGGTETQYFGPGTRLLVL.